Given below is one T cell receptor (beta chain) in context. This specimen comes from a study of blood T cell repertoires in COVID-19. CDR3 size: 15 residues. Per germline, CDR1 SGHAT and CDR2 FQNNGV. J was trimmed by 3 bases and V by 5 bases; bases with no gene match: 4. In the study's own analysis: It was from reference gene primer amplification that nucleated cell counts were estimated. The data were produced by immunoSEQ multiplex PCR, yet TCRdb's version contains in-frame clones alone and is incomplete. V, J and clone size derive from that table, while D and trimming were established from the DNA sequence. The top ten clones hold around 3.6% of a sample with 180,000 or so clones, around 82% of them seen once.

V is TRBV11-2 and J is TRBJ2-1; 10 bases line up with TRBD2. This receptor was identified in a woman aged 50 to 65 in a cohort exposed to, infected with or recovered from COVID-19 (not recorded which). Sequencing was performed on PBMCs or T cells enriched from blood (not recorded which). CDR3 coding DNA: TGTGCCAGCAGCCCGGGACTAGCGAGCTACAATGAGCAGTTCTTC. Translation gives CASSPGLASYNEQFF.